This TCR beta chain originates from a study of T cell repertoires in cytomegalovirus infection (dated by TCRdb to about 2019). Broadly, across the study: The HLA type of each donor mattered for the analysis, because public TCR beta signatures pointed to carriage of CMV infection along with the matching HLA type.

This clonotype was recorded a few times. This clone's antigen is unknown. No base qualities exist here, and no much larger clone lies one base off it. Sequencing took place on an Illumina HiSeq 1500. In TCRdb, the public reads were trimmed at Q25 with fastp and aligned with MiXCR, with productive beta chains retained. When rows share a CDR3 protein, they turn into one entry using the most common DNA and genes. This sample holds some 450,000 distinct CDR3 sequences; roughly a third were observed only once. The top ten clonotypes cover roughly 13% of the sample. Including cysteine and phenylalanine, the CDR3 has 15 amino acids. Here the CDR3 DNA is all that survives: 45 bases in frame from base 1. Deletion took 4 bases off V and 0 bases off J, with a span of 12 bases between the germline ends. CDR1 and CDR2 (SNHLY, FYNNEI) derive from the germline V gene. The paper as a whole reports these results and caveats: The ex vivo response was dominated by HLA-C-restricted CMV-specific TCR beta clonotypes, and the single most frequent clonotype in two of eight donors was supplied by these HLA-C-restricted clonotypes. Cumulative frequency of public TCR beta family members discriminated carriers of CMV infection plus the relevant HLA type in this cohort and an independent roughly 330-donor cohort.

Sequenced input: PBMCs. This chain joins TRBV2 to TRBJ1-1, with TRBD1 as a weak D call on 5 bases. The receptor was isolated from a human donor in good health (CMV status not recorded). Some clones in this sample may be carry-over from other donors' samples. The bases read TGTGCCAGCAGTGGATCCGGGACGCTGAACACTGAAGCTTTCTTT. It is translated as CASSGSGTLNTEAFF.